The clone carrying this T cell receptor beta chain has only one observation. This sample is drawn from a study of somatic mutations in cytotoxic T cells in rheumatoid arthritis. Study-wide background: Immediately following diagnosis and ahead of any treatment, patient blood (approximately 28 ml EDTA) was drawn.

The CDR3 contains 16 residues. Per the germline V gene, CDR1 is SEHNR and CDR2 is FQNEAQ (reference sequence). V dropped 1 base and J dropped 0 bases, with 13 bases sitting between them. Method: immunoSEQ multiplex PCR; TCRdb's copy keeps in-frame clones and lacks some. The sample shows more than 3,500 clones, more than 80% of them seen only once. Material: CD8+ T cells sorted from blood. The receptor comes from a man in his forties or fifties with rheumatoid arthritis. V gene TRBV7-9 combines with J gene TRBJ2-7, with TRBD2 as a possible D gene (6 bases). The CDR3: CASSLEESGVSYEQYF. The CDR3 region has the DNA TGTGCCAGCAGCTTAGAAGAGTCGGGGGTCTCCTACGAGCAGTACTTC.